This TCR beta chain is from a study of PD-1 blockade in classical Hodgkin lymphoma (dated by TCRdb to 2019 to 2021). For context, the study as a whole: Nivolumab dosing was 3 mg/kg intravenously every 2 weeks, continuing until either disease progression or unacceptable toxicity. A peripheral blood immune signature of response to PD-1 blockade in classical Hodgkin lymphoma was defined using TCR beta sequencing and CyTOF. What the research found in general, with its limitations: Only a single clinical trial cohort was studied, and what caused the repertoire differences, possibly disease activity or prior therapy, remained undefined. Among trial patients, those achieving complete response had baseline diversity similar to that of newly diagnosed patients, while diversity was significantly lower in partial responders and progressors. Patients starting nivolumab less than 1 year after ASCT had lower diversity and were excluded from later analyses to avoid confounding by immune reconstitution. Newly diagnosed patients were reported to have lower baseline TCR diversity than healthy donors, and relapsed/refractory patients were reported to have lower baseline TCR diversity still. A significant rise by C4D1 was seen in CD4+ but not CD8+ TCR diversity (p=0.0027 vs p=0.16), with the rise being most apparent in complete responders (p=0.02).

Explained via the paper, the time point label denotes: cycle 4 day 1 (C4D1), after five to seven weeks of nivolumab. Relapse after autologous stem cell transplantation had occurred in all trial patients, and cohorts A, B and C were distinguished by prior brentuximab vedotin exposure. A Miltenyi CD4+ T cell isolation kit was used for magnetic negative selection to purify CD4+ T cells from thawed PBMCs. The trial cohort included 50 or so patients with relapsed/refractory classical Hodgkin lymphoma, and each patient had a best overall response of complete response, partial response or progressive disease. In the multi-cohort phase II CheckMate 205 trial, trial patients received single-agent nivolumab. Best overall response was determined by an independent review committee according to the 2007 International Working Group response criteria. Trial PBMCs were collected just before the start of nivolumab (C1D1) and during therapy at cycle 2 day 1 and cycle 4 day 1. Peripheral blood was collected in 8 mL Vacutainer Cell Preparation Tubes, from which PBMCs were isolated by centrifugation and then cryopreserved. Purified CD4+ and CD8+ fractions were generated only in cases for which an additional PBMC sample was available. Magnetically labelled cells were depleted on LS columns in a quadroMACS separator, and the flow-through was collected as the purified fraction.

The Qiagen DNeasy kit was used to extract genomic DNA from unsorted PBMCs and from the negatively selected CD4+ and CD8+ fractions. TCR beta CDR3 regions were subjected to amplification by immunoSEQ multiplex PCR with primers that anneal to V and J segments. A synthetic immune receptor repertoire was used to minimize amplification bias, and any remaining bias was removed computationally after sequencing. Processing in the source paper ran as follows. Custom Python scripts were used to quantify repertoire diversity as the Shannon entropy index. Unsorted, CD4+ and CD8+ repertoires were analyzed separately, except in combined analyses where CD4+ and CD8+ sequences were merged in silico. Clonal expansion was defined as a frequency increase of at least 2-fold after treatment compared with C1D1, and clones undetected at baseline were assigned a pseudocount of 0.5. Clones with 0 or 1 copy at C1D1 were classified as singleton clones, and clones with 2 or more copies were classified as non-singleton clones. By matching protein sequences in sorted samples from the same patient, clones expanded in unsorted samples were annotated as CD4+, CD8+ or unknown. Wilcoxon tests on paired samples were used to test diversity changes from C1D1 to C4D1. TCRdb re-hosts the immuneACCESS table, in-frame sequences only. Its copies lack some clones; in the studies checked, an unresolved V gene accounts for under half of them, and the cause for the rest is not known. V and J calls and clone size are given by that table; D and trimming were obtained from the DNA. The sample has fewer than 35,000 clones on record, roughly 80% of them singletons. Around 0.79% of the sample rests with the top ten.

Taken from cysteine to phenylalanine, the CDR3 has 17 residues. Only the CDR3 portion is preserved as DNA: 51 bases, with reading frame beginning at the first base. As encoded in the germline V gene (reference sequence), CDR1 is SEHNR while CDR2 is FQNEAQ. Trimming at the junction amounts to 1 base on V and 0 bases on J, and the germline ends lie 13 bases apart. Note on this clone: The target of this receptor is not known. No qualities accompany the bases; no much larger clone lies one base away.

This clonotype originated in a human donor with classical Hodgkin lymphoma. The chain is encoded by TRBV7-9 joined to TRBJ1-5; the D gene is perhaps TRBD1, from 5 matching bases. The sample in question was CD4+ T cells from blood, obtained before the fourth cycle of nivolumab. CDR3 protein: CASSLGQSYDSNQPQHF. The DNA sequence follows: TGTGCCAGCAGCTTAGGACAGAGCTATGATAGCAATCAGCCCCAGCATTTT.